The rows below give T cell receptor beta chains drawn from one sample of a study of T cell responses to AZD1222 COVID-19 vaccine. Sequenced by immunoSEQ multiplex PCR; TCRdb stores in-frame clones only, minus some. The sample contains some 170,000 clones, just over 90% of which appear only once. Sample: peripheral blood, taken 28 days after the second AZD1222 dose. These TCRs come from an adult who received the AZD1222 COVID-19 vaccine. Each CDR3 is given with its conserved first and last residue. Fields, in order: J gene, V gene, clone size, CDR3 protein. The size of a clone is reported for some rows only, either as once, few or many, or as a class for expanded clones.

J gene: TRBJ1-5; V gene: TRBV5-1; clone size: NA; CDR3 protein: CASSLDGGSNQPQHF
J gene: TRBJ2-1; V gene: TRBV27; clone size: NA; CDR3 protein: CASSPGTRAGEQFF
J gene: TRBJ1-6; V gene: TRBV18; clone size: NA; CDR3 protein: CASSPQGTGTNSPLHF
J gene: TRBJ2-7; V gene: TRBV12-3/TRBV12-4; clone size: NA; CDR3 protein: CASTPPRSYEQYF
J gene: TRBJ1-5; V gene: TRBV27; clone size: NA; CDR3 protein: CASSLGQPNQPQHF
J gene: TRBJ2-1; V gene: TRBV7-2; clone size: NA; CDR3 protein: CASSFYRVWFF
J gene: TRBJ2-5; V gene: TRBV12-3/TRBV12-4; clone size: once; CDR3 protein: CASSLGGLETQYF
J gene: TRBJ2-1; V gene: TRBV3-1/TRBV3-2; clone size: NA; CDR3 protein: CASSRLLGGNDQFF
J gene: TRBJ1-4; V gene: TRBV7-9; clone size: NA; CDR3 protein: CASSLGGGKLFF
J gene: TRBJ2-1; V gene: TRBV7-6; clone size: NA; CDR3 protein: CASSFQSSYNEQFF
J gene: TRBJ2-1; V gene: TRBV2; clone size: NA; CDR3 protein: CASSEEPAGAIDQFF
J gene: TRBJ2-7; V gene: TRBV5-5; clone size: NA; CDR3 protein: CASSLRQGHEQYF
J gene: TRBJ1-6; V gene: TRBV3-1/TRBV3-2; clone size: NA; CDR3 protein: CASSQDKGENNSPLHF
J gene: TRBJ1-2; V gene: TRBV5-4; clone size: few; CDR3 protein: CASSAGGGMGNYGYTF
J gene: TRBJ1-1; V gene: TRBV18; clone size: NA; CDR3 protein: CASSRQAANTEAFF